These 28 T cell receptor beta chains came from one sample sequenced in a study of PD-1 blockade in mismatch repair-deficient tumors (dated by TCRdb to the late 2010s). Libraries were made using the immunoSEQ multiplex PCR assay. TCRdb took this table from immuneACCESS and kept in-frame rearrangements with V and J called. Such tables lack part of the clones; where checked against another copy, unresolved V genes explain under half of the gap, and the rest is unexplained. The sample table records tens of thousands of clones; more than 65% of these occur just once. The top ten clonotypes cover roughly 8% of the sample. The starting material was peripheral blood, obtained less than 21 weeks after starting pembrolizumab. These receptors were obtained from an adult with mismatch repair-deficient cancer.

The rearrangement links TRBV4-2 to TRBJ1-4, with 8 bases aligning to TRBD1. This CDR3 has 15 residues. Per the germline V gene, CDR1 is LGHNA and CDR2 is YNFKEQ. The junction had 3 bases not matched to a gene; V was cut back by 0 bases and J by 6 bases. The CDR3 here is CASSQDRTGYEKLFF. The CDR3 DNA is TGTGCCAGCAGCCAAGACCGGACAGGGTATGAAAAACTGTTTTTT.

The rearrangement links TRBV5-1 to TRBJ2-3, with D possibly TRBD1 on 6 matching bases. Trimming removed 4 bases from V and 6 bases from J, with 18 bases in between. The CDR3 consists of 15 residues. Germline V CDR1 and CDR2: SGHRS, YFSETQ. The chain's CDR3 is CASSPEHPQGDTQYF. The CDR3 DNA reads TGCGCCAGCAGCCCTGAACACCCCCAGGGGGATACGCAGTATTTT.

The CDR3 DNA reads as TGTGCCAGCAGCTTACCCCGGGGGTCTAGCAGGGACGAGCAGTACTTC. This sequence encodes CASSLPRGSSRDEQYF. The chain has TRBV7-9 and TRBJ2-7; the D gene is possibly TRBD2 (6 bases). Per the germline V gene, CDR1 is SEHNR and CDR2 is FQNEAQ (reference sequence). CDR3 length: 16 amino acids. V was trimmed by 2 bases and J by 5 bases, leaving 19 bases between them.

The chain uses TRBV2 and TRBJ1-4; D perhaps matches TRBD1 (5 bases). This CDR3 is built from 13 residues. Trimming removed 4 bases at V and 9 bases at J, with 12 bases between. Germline V lookup: CDR1 SNHLY, CDR2 FYNNEI. CDR3 sequence: CASSGQGGQKLFF. Here the CDR3 DNA reads TGTGCCAGCAGTGGGCAGGGCGGGCAAAAACTGTTTTTT.

V and J are TRBV15 and TRBJ1-5, with D hard to call. Trimming cost V 0 bases and J 7 bases, with 13 bases left between them. CDR1 is LNHNV and CDR2 is YYDKDF in the germline V gene (reference sequence). The CDR3 is made up of 15 amino acids. CDR3: CATSRDLGKVQPQHF. Written as DNA, the CDR3 is TGTGCCACCAGCAGAGATCTGGGTAAGGTGCAGCCCCAGCATTTT.

V and J are TRBV2 and TRBJ2-2, with 9 bases identical to TRBD1. Germline assignment: CDR1 SNHLY and CDR2 FYNNEI. The CDR3 extends over 16 amino acids. V trimming: 2 bases; J trimming: 6 bases; junction bases outside the gene matches: 7. The chain's CDR3 is CASSETGTGWSGELFF. The CDR3 coding sequence is TGTGCCAGCAGTGAAACTGGGACAGGGTGGTCCGGGGAGCTGTTTTTT. The whole variable domain, remainder taken from reference TRBV2 and TRBJ2-2, is EPEVTQTPSHQVTQMGQEVILRCVPISNHLYFYWYRQILGQKVEFLVSFYNNEISEKSEIFDDQFSVERPDGSNFTLKIRSTKLEDSAMYFCASSETGTGWSGELFFGEGSRLTVL.

The V gene is TRBV19, the J gene TRBJ2-3, with a weak D call TRBD1 (5 bases). Germline CDR1 and CDR2: LNHDA and SQIVND (reference sequence). V was shortened by 10 bases and J by 6 bases, with 14 bases between the two germline ends. The CDR3 spans 12 residues. CDR3 sequence: CAISSGPDTQYF. The CDR3 DNA reads TGTGCCATTTCCTCAGGGCCCGATACGCAGTATTTT.

This clone was seen a single time. Other DNA sequences of this sample code for an identical CDR3. The chain recombines TRBV19 with TRBJ2-7; either TRBD1 or TRBD2 may fit D (5 bases each). Per the germline V gene, CDR1 is LNHDA and CDR2 is SQIVND (reference sequence). The CDR3 extends over 13 amino acids. The V and J ends lost 11 bases and 0 bases respectively, with 14 bases between them. The CDR3 DNA follows: TGTGCCTCGAGCTGGGGGAGCTCCTACGAGCAGTACTTC. Translated: CASSWGSSYEQYF. Together with reference TRBV19 and TRBJ2-7, the CDR3 gives the full variable domain: DGGITQSPKYLFRKEGQNVTLSCEQNLNHDAMYWYRQDPGQGLRLIYYSQIVNDFQKGDIAEGYSVSREKKESFPLTVTSAQKNPTAFYLCASSWGSSYEQYFGPGTRLTVT.

V and J are TRBV5-6 and TRBJ2-7; TRBD1 aligns across 10 bases. This CDR3 comprises 14 residues. With 4 bases clipped from V and 3 bases from J, the junction kept 4 bases outside the gene matches. The germline CDR1 and CDR2 sequences are SGHDT and YYEEEE. Written as DNA, the CDR3 is TGTGCCAGCAGCCAGGGGACAGGGGACTACGAGCAGTACTTC. It translates to CASSQGTGDYEQYF.

This chain connects TRBV10-3 to TRBJ1-5; tentatively, D is TRBD1 (6 bases). The V gene's germline CDR1 is ENHRY and CDR2 SYGVKD. With 8 bases removed from V and 2 bases from J, the gap between germline ends came to 16 bases. There are 15 residues in the CDR3. The CDR3 nucleotides are TGTGCCATCTGGGGGGGCTCGGAAGGCAATCAGCCCCAGCATTTT. This encodes CAIWGGSEGNQPQHF.

This chain links TRBV11-2 with TRBJ2-7; D unresolved. The CDR3 is 14 amino acids. Trimming removed 1 base at V and 0 bases at J, with 7 bases between. The germline V gene has CDR1 SGHAT and CDR2 FQNNGV. Written as DNA, the CDR3 is TGTGCCAGCAGCTTAGCGTGGACCTCCTACGAGCAGTACTTC. Protein: CASSLAWTSYEQYF.

This chain uses TRBV10-3 with TRBJ1-2; 7 nucleotides align to TRBD1. Losses at the gene ends were 8 bases for V and 8 bases for J; bases not matched to a gene: 8. Germline lookup yields CDR1 ENHRY and CDR2 SYGVKD. The CDR3 is 12 amino acids. CDR3 coding DNA: TGTGCCATCCCGCGACAGGGAGGCGGCTACACCTTC. Protein product: CAIPRQGGGYTF.

V is TRBV10-1 and J is TRBJ2-6, with D perhaps TRBD1 (5 bases). The CDR3 is 17 residues long. Trimming left V 2 bases short and J 2 bases short, with 13 bases between. Germline V CDR1 and CDR2: WNHNN, SYGVQD (reference sequence). The CDR3 DNA sequence: TGCGCCAGCAGTGAGACGCAGGGTTCGGCTGGGGCCAACGTCCTGACTTTC. Protein: CASSETQGSAGANVLTF.

The chain has TRBV6-5 and TRBJ2-5, with D hard to call. The CDR3 is made up of 15 amino acids. Germline values: CDR1 MNHEY, CDR2 SVGAGI. V was clipped by 2 bases and J by 0 bases, with 10 bases between them. CDR3 loop: CASSYLGRNQETQYF. The CDR3, as DNA: TGTGCCAGCAGTTACCTCGGACGGAACCAAGAGACCCAGTACTTC.

The chain is built from TRBV30 and TRBJ1-1, with D maybe TRBD1 (6 bases). The germline gives CDR1 GTSNPN, CDR2 SVGIG (reference sequence). Trimming removed 5 bases from V and 5 bases from J, with 12 bases in between. The CDR3 contains 12 residues. In DNA form, the CDR3 reads TGTGCCTGGTCGCCAGGGGAAACTGAAGCTTTCTTT. It encodes CAWSPGETEAFF.

The V gene is TRBV5-1, the J gene TRBJ2-3; D call uncertain. Germline lookup yields CDR1 SGHRS and CDR2 YFSETQ. The CDR3 consists of 16 residues. V was shortened by 0 bases and J by 0 bases, with 11 bases between the two germline ends. As DNA, the CDR3 is TGCGCCAGCAGCTTGGAATACGGTACTAGCACAGATACGCAGTATTTT. Its translation: CASSLEYGTSTDTQYF.

The chain uses TRBV9 and TRBJ2-1; D not resolved. This CDR3 region has 14 residues. V gave up 4 bases and J gave up 10 bases, with 18 bases separating them. Looked up from germline, CDR1 is SGDLS and CDR2 is YYNGEE. The CDR3 nucleotides read TGTGCCAGCAGCCCGGAAGGCGCCAAGACAGAGCAGTTCTTC. It translates to CASSPEGAKTEQFF. The full variable domain, rest sourced from reference TRBV9 and TRBJ2-1, is DSGVTQTPKHLITATGQRVTLRCSPRSGDLSVYWYQQSLDQGLQFLIQYYNGEERAKGNILERFSAQQFPDLHSELNLSSLELGDSALYFCASSPEGAKTEQFFGPGTRLTVL.

The rearrangement joins TRBV7-2 to TRBJ1-2; TRBD1 agrees at 10 bases. Trimming at V came to 3 bases and at J to 5 bases, leaving 3 bases not matched to a gene. Germline values: CDR1 SGHTA, CDR2 FQGNSA. There are 14 residues in the CDR3. The CDR3 bases are TGTGCCAGCAGCTTCGACAGGGGGCCTTATGGCTACACCTTC. Residues: CASSFDRGPYGYTF.

The rearrangement uses TRBV7-9 and TRBJ1-1; D not certain. The CDR3 covers 12 residues. Germline assignment: CDR1 SEHNR and CDR2 FQNEAQ (reference sequence). V lost 5 bases and J lost 8, with 12 bases in between. As DNA, the CDR3 is TGTGCCAGCAGCAGAGGGTCGGGGGAAGCTTTCTTT. It yields the protein CASSRGSGEAFF.

The chain combines TRBV21-1 with TRBJ2-7; TRBD1, as called in the table, went unchecked against the DNA. TRBV21-1 is reported as a pseudogene. The CDR3 sequence is 15 residues long. CDR3 amino acids: CASSTGRGPLYEQYF. CDR3 coding DNA: TGTGCCAGCAGCACTGGCAGGGGGCCTCTCTACGAGCAGTACTTC.

This chain uses TRBV7-9 with TRBJ2-3; 13 nucleotides align to TRBD2. The CDR3 extends over 17 amino acids. The germline V gene has CDR1 SEHNR and CDR2 FQNEAQ (reference sequence). Unmatched junction bases numbered 10, after V lost 5 bases and J lost 5 bases. The CDR3 reads CASSPSGLAGVRDTQYF. The CDR3 DNA reads TGTGCCAGCAGCCCCTCCGGACTAGCGGGAGTCAGAGATACGCAGTATTTT.

The DNA of the CDR3 is TGTGCCTGGACCCCAGGGATGTCCTACGAGCAGTACTTC. Amino acid sequence: CAWTPGMSYEQYF. The chain links TRBV30 to TRBJ2-7, with D possibly TRBD1 on 5 matching bases. V lost 4 bases and J lost 1, with 11 bases in between. Germline assignment: CDR1 GTSNPN and CDR2 SVGIG (reference sequence). CDR3 size: 13 residues.

J is TRBJ2-5 and V is TRBV19; D is perhaps TRBD1 (5 bases). Trimming shortened V by 3 bases and J by 5 bases, and 16 bases separated the two germline ends. The CDR3 spans 15 residues. CDR1 is LNHDA, CDR2 SQIVND, per germline (reference sequence). As DNA, the CDR3 is TGTGCCAGTAGTATCCCGGCAGGGAAAGCGGAGACCCAGTACTTC. Amino acid sequence: CASSIPAGKAETQYF. Together with reference TRBV19 and TRBJ2-5, the CDR3 gives the full variable domain: DGGITQSPKYLFRKEGQNVTLSCEQNLNHDAMYWYRQDPGQGLRLIYYSQIVNDFQKGDIAEGYSVSREKKESFPLTVTSAQKNPTAFYLCASSIPAGKAETQYFGPGTRLLVL.

The chain recombines TRBV6-6 with TRBJ2-1; D is perhaps TRBD2 (5 bases). CDR1 is MNHNY, CDR2 SVGAGI, per germline (reference sequence). This CDR3 region has 13 residues. Trimming removed 5 bases at V and 8 bases at J, with 13 bases between. The CDR3 spells CASSPRTEDEQFF. In DNA, the CDR3 is TGTGCCAGCAGTCCCCGGACTGAAGATGAGCAGTTCTTC.

The chain joins TRBV6-1 to TRBJ1-5; a weak D match, TRBD1 (6 bases). This CDR3 spans 14 amino acids. Between the trimmed V and J ends, which lost 3 bases and 4 bases, there was a span of 10 bases. Per the germline V gene, CDR1 is MNHNS and CDR2 is SASEGT. CDR3: CASSDSGTNQPQHF. The DNA of the CDR3 is TGTGCCAGCAGTGATTCCGGGACAAATCAGCCCCAGCATTTT.

The J gene is TRBJ2-1, the V gene TRBV19; a possible D gene is TRBD2 (5 bases). Germline CDR1 reads LNHDA; CDR2 reads SQIVND (reference sequence). V was pared by 7 bases and J by 6 bases, with 16 bases between. The length of the CDR3 is 14 residues. The CDR3 DNA is TGTGCCAGTAAAATCACGGGATGGGTCAATGAGCAGTTCTTC. It is translated as CASKITGWVNEQFF.

This clone appeared once. The chain has TRBV6-5 and TRBJ2-7; 8 bases are a match to TRBD2. This CDR3 is 15 amino acids long. V dropped 4 bases and J dropped 0; count of bases not matched to a gene: 5. CDR1 is MNHEY, CDR2 SVGAGI, per germline. CDR3 residues: CASSSAGGDSYEQYF. Here the CDR3 DNA reads TGTGCCAGCAGTTCGGCGGGGGGCGACTCCTACGAGCAGTACTTC.

The chain is built from TRBV5-1 and TRBJ2-7; D is uncertain. The CDR3 covers 14 residues. Germline-derived CDR1 and CDR2 are SGHRS and YFSETQ. V was clipped by 0 bases and J by 3 bases, with 10 bases between them. The CDR3 sequence is CASSLAVLNYEQYF. CDR3 sequence (DNA): TGCGCCAGCAGCTTGGCCGTTCTGAACTACGAGCAGTACTTC.